These T cell receptor beta chains were read from a single sample in a study of blood T cell repertoires in COVID-19. This table comes from immunoSEQ multiplex PCR, and its TCRdb copy is limited to in-frame clones, with some not included. The table includes 200,000 to 250,000 clones, around 88% detected once. The sequenced sample was PBMCs or T cells enriched from blood (not recorded which). Receptors originate from a woman in her 30s who had recovered from COVID-19. Each CDR3 is given with its conserved first and last residue. A D gene is named only where the DNA matches it firmly. A row's size may be missing; if present it is once, few, many or a size class.

v_gene	j_gene	abundance	d_gene	CDR3aa	CDR3nt
TRBV6-1	TRBJ1-3	-	TRBD1	CASSEGQGIGNTIYF	TGTGCCAGCAGTGAAGGACAGGGGATTGGAAACACCATATATTTT
TRBV2	TRBJ1-5	-	-	CASCVVATGQPQHF	TGTGCCAGCTGTGTCGTGGCAACAGGTCAGCCCCAGCATTTT
TRBV6-2/TRBV6-3	TRBJ1-2	-	-	CASSYVQAPYGYTF	TGTGCCAGCAGTTACGTCCAGGCCCCTTATGGCTACACCTTC
TRBV6-5	TRBJ2-7	-	TRBD2	CASSHTSDLSYEQYF	TGTGCCAGCAGCCATACTAGCGACCTCTCCTACGAGCAGTACTTC
TRBV3-1/TRBV3-2	TRBJ2-1	-	TRBD2	CASSLAGGPREQFF	TGTGCCAGCAGCCTAGCGGGAGGGCCTAGAGAGCAGTTCTTC
TRBV27	TRBJ1-5	few	-	CASSLGRHQPQHF	TGTGCCAGCAGTTTAGGGAGGCATCAGCCCCAGCATTTT
TRBV3-1/TRBV3-2	TRBJ1-1	few	-	CASSQDGLSLSVGAEAFF	TGTGCCAGCAGCCAAGATGGCCTTTCACTGTCTGTAGGAGCTGAAGCTTTCTTT
TRBV7-2	TRBJ1-6	once	-	CASSANRAILNSPLHF	TGTGCCAGCAGCGCGAACAGGGCCATCCTGAATTCACCCCTCCACTTT
TRBV14	TRBJ2-7	few	-	CASSPQGNLYEQYF	TGTGCCAGCAGCCCCCAGGGGAACCTCTACGAGCAGTACTTC
TRBV9	TRBJ2-1	once	-	CASSVVRGLGEQFF	TGTGCCAGCAGCGTAGTTCGCGGATTGGGTGAGCAGTTCTTC
TRBV7-2	TRBJ2-1	once	-	CASSTTRSSEQFF	TGTGCCAGCAGCACGACTAGAAGCAGTGAGCAGTTCTTC
TRBV11-3	TRBJ2-6	once	-	CASSSSNGAGANVLTF	TGTGCCAGCAGCTCCTCCAACGGGGCTGGGGCCAACGTCCTGACTTTC
TRBV7-9	TRBJ1-1	-	-	CASSLRDSGIEAFF	TGTGCCAGCAGCCTCCGGGACTCCGGAATTGAAGCTTTCTTT
TRBV3-1/TRBV3-2	TRBJ2-1	-	-	CASSQDPNSVGQFF	TGTGCCAGCAGCCAAGATCCTAACAGTGTGGGGCAGTTCTTC
TRBV6-5	TRBJ2-7	-	TRBD2	CASSSPSGSYEQYF	TGTGCCAGCAGTTCCCCTAGCGGCTCCTACGAGCAGTACTTC
TRBV6-5	TRBJ1-2	-	-	CASSRGQNPRYGYTF	TGTGCCAGCAGCCGAGGACAGAACCCACGCTATGGCTACACCTTC
TRBV4-3	TRBJ1-2	-	-	CASSQGLSRTGSNGYTF	TGCGCCAGCAGCCAAGGTCTTAGTCGAACAGGGTCGAATGGCTACACCTTC
TRBV7-2	TRBJ2-3	-	-	CASSSIQVADTQYF	TGTGCCAGCAGTTCCATTCAAGTAGCAGATACGCAGTATTTT
TRBV28	TRBJ1-4	few	-	CASSFSGRRSGEKLFF	TGTGCCAGCAGTTTTAGCGGCCGGCGGTCTGGTGAAAAACTGTTTTTT
TRBV28	TRBJ2-3	-	TRBD2	CATETSGSSGTDTQYF	TGTGCCACTGAGACTAGCGGGAGTTCGGGCACAGATACGCAGTATTTT
TRBV4-3	TRBJ2-3	-	-	CASSRLIQGNTQYF	TGCGCCAGCAGCCGACTAATCCAGGGGAATACGCAGTATTTT
TRBV28	TRBJ1-1	-	-	CASSLFPTGMNTEAFF	TGTGCCAGCAGTTTATTCCCTACAGGGATGAACACTGAAGCTTTCTTT
TRBV18	TRBJ1-6	-	-	CASSPVFVGDSPLHF	TGTGCCAGCTCACCAGTGTTCGTCGGGGATTCACCCCTCCACTTT
TRBV7-9	TRBJ2-3	-	-	CASSLVTGVADTQYF	TGTGCCAGCAGCTTAGTGACGGGAGTGGCAGATACGCAGTATTTT
TRBV4-2	TRBJ2-7	-	TRBD2	CASSQGRVAGGWWDEQYF	TGTGCCAGCAGCCAAGGGAGGGTAGCGGGAGGTTGGTGGGACGAGCAGTACTTC
TRBV6-2/TRBV6-3	TRBJ2-5	-	-	CASSRQEWETQYF	TGTGCCAGCAGCCGACAGGAATGGGAGACCCAGTACTTC
TRBV6-2/TRBV6-3	TRBJ2-5	-	-	CASSADSVEETQYF	TGTGCCAGCAGCGCCGACTCGGTTGAAGAGACCCAGTACTTC
TRBV7-8	TRBJ2-5	-	-	CASSIDRHKETQYF	TGTGCCAGCAGCATTGACAGGCACAAAGAGACCCAGTACTTC
TRBV6-6	TRBJ2-7	-	TRBD1	CASSSSDRGATYEQYF	TGTGCCAGCAGTTCCTCGGACAGGGGGGCTACCTACGAGCAGTACTTC
TRBV19	TRBJ2-2	-	-	CASTTPSSPRQFELFF	TGTGCCAGCACTACCCCTTCTTCACCACGACAGTTCGAGCTGTTTTTT
TRBV10-3	TRBJ2-1	-	TRBD1	CAITKSGQGNNEQFF	TGTGCCATCACCAAAAGCGGACAGGGAAATAATGAGCAGTTCTTC
TRBV11-2	TRBJ1-1	-	-	CASSLDQGWNTEAFF	TGTGCCAGCAGCTTAGATCAGGGCTGGAACACTGAAGCTTTCTTT
TRBV4-1	TRBJ2-1	-	TRBD2	CASSPKALSSGPRDEQFF	TGCGCCAGCAGCCCAAAAGCCCTGTCTAGCGGCCCTCGGGATGAGCAGTTCTTC
TRBV9	TRBJ2-1	once	-	CASSPRDSNNEQFF	TGTGCCAGCAGCCCCCGGGACTCAAACAATGAGCAGTTCTTC
TRBV29-1	TRBJ1-1	few	TRBD1	CSVHRGKTEAFF	TGCAGCGTCCACAGGGGGAAGACTGAAGCTTTCTTT
TRBV6-2/TRBV6-3	TRBJ1-2	-	TRBD1	CASSFFPGGYNYGYTF	TGTGCCAGCAGCTTCTTCCCAGGGGGATATAACTATGGCTACACCTTC
TRBV11-2	TRBJ2-7	-	-	CASSLDRFYEQYF	TGTGCCAGCAGCTTAGATAGATTTTACGAGCAGTACTTC
TRBV2	TRBJ1-5	-	-	CASSVSGRGNQPQHF	TGTGCCAGCAGTGTTTCTGGGCGCGGCAATCAGCCCCAGCATTTT
TRBV9	TRBJ1-2	-	TRBD1	CASSPWTGRNGYTF	TGTGCCAGCAGCCCGTGGACAGGGCGGAATGGCTACACCTTC
TRBV6-2/TRBV6-3	TRBJ2-5	once	-	CASSLSETQYF	TGTGCCAGCAGTTTGAGCGAGACCCAGTACTTC
TRBV30	TRBJ2-3	-	TRBD1	CAWDWAGGKDTQYF	TGTGCCTGGGACTGGGCAGGGGGCAAGGATACGCAGTATTTT
TRBV5-1	TRBJ2-1	-	-	CASSGSGTGGTSGLWYLAYNEQFF	TGCGCCAGCAGCGGGTCAGGGACAGGGGGGACTAGCGGACTCTGGTATCTAGCCTACAATGAGCAGTTCTTC
TRBV7-2	TRBJ2-3	-	TRBD1	CASRDRGVDTQYF	TGTGCCAGCAGGGACAGGGGGGTAGATACGCAGTATTTT